The rows below give T cell receptor beta chains drawn from one sample of a study of OX40 agonist ivuxolimab in advanced cancers. Data came from immunoSEQ multiplex PCR; TCRdb stores just in-frame clones and leaves some out. The repertoire holds more than 10,000 clones, with 84% as singletons. Specimen: CD4+ or CD8+ T cells sorted from blood, collected in a trial of the OX40 agonist ivuxolimab. The receptor set was obtained from an adult with an advanced solid tumor such as melanoma, head and neck, liver or kidney cancer. CDR3s leave out the opening cysteine and the closing phenylalanine or tryptophan. The D gene is left open where the match is weak.

d_call: -; v_call: TRBV6-5; cdr3_aa: ASSLDGYEQY
d_call: TRBD2; v_call: TRBV4-1; cdr3_aa: ASSQEASGRGTGELF
d_call: -; v_call: TRBV29-1; cdr3_aa: SVERTKDTQY
d_call: -; v_call: TRBV12-5; cdr3_aa: ASGLGGGTEAF
d_call: -; v_call: TRBV7-2; cdr3_aa: ASSFRGAYEQY
d_call: TRBD1; v_call: TRBV19; cdr3_aa: ASSIRGLNYEQY
d_call: TRBD2; v_call: TRBV29-1; cdr3_aa: SVYGGDKAYEQF
d_call: -; v_call: TRBV2; cdr3_aa: TGEPGWTDNYEQY
d_call: -; v_call: TRBV27; cdr3_aa: ASSFFPGGNQPQH
d_call: TRBD1; v_call: TRBV11-2; cdr3_aa: ASSLGTGTFNQPQH
d_call: -; v_call: TRBV28; cdr3_aa: ASSWRGVGQETQY
d_call: TRBD1; v_call: TRBV7-9; cdr3_aa: ASSPGTGNTGELF
d_call: -; v_call: TRBV10-3; cdr3_aa: AISDEVETQY
d_call: -; v_call: TRBV14; cdr3_aa: ASSQDGPSQETQY
d_call: -; v_call: TRBV4-2; cdr3_aa: ASSPGLREGDEKLF
d_call: -; v_call: TRBV7-9; cdr3_aa: ASSSGTGAF
d_call: TRBD1; v_call: TRBV18; cdr3_aa: ASSPDRGQDEQY
d_call: -; v_call: TRBV7-2; cdr3_aa: ASSLREASYEQY
d_call: TRBD2; v_call: TRBV9; cdr3_aa: ASSNSGGSYNEQF
d_call: -; v_call: TRBV27; cdr3_aa: ASSLGTEPVYEQY
d_call: -; v_call: TRBV6-1; cdr3_aa: ASSEDPSAAADTQY
d_call: -; v_call: TRBV7-3; cdr3_aa: ASSLIGDPSTDTQY
d_call: TRBD2; v_call: TRBV27; cdr3_aa: ASMGWEGRETQY
d_call: -; v_call: TRBV5-1; cdr3_aa: ASSALGQSNQPQH
d_call: TRBD1; v_call: TRBV28; cdr3_aa: ASSQLGTANEKLF
d_call: TRBD1; v_call: TRBV6-4; cdr3_aa: ASSDSAGQGRETQY
d_call: -; v_call: TRBV2; cdr3_aa: ASTNWLSALGYT
d_call: TRBD1; v_call: TRBV29-1; cdr3_aa: SVEEEDRDRGYEQY
d_call: TRBD2; v_call: TRBV6-5; cdr3_aa: ASSLGLADNEQF
d_call: TRBD1; v_call: TRBV9; cdr3_aa: ASSVVWTGNGGYT
d_call: -; v_call: TRBV7-9; cdr3_aa: ASSSVTGGVYNEQF
d_call: TRBD2; v_call: TRBV7-9; cdr3_aa: ASSALAGEESEQF
d_call: -; v_call: TRBV19; cdr3_aa: ASSIIRRGSGQSYEQY
d_call: TRBD1; v_call: TRBV6-6; cdr3_aa: ASSFWTGERGTQY
d_call: -; v_call: TRBV6-5; cdr3_aa: ASSYSGTTRDTQY
d_call: -; v_call: TRBV18; cdr3_aa: ASSNTLQVGNTIY
d_call: -; v_call: TRBV6-5; cdr3_aa: ASFGTGELF
d_call: -; v_call: TRBV2; cdr3_aa: ASSGSAGGEQF
d_call: -; v_call: TRBV19; cdr3_aa: ASTAYGGSVSNQPQH